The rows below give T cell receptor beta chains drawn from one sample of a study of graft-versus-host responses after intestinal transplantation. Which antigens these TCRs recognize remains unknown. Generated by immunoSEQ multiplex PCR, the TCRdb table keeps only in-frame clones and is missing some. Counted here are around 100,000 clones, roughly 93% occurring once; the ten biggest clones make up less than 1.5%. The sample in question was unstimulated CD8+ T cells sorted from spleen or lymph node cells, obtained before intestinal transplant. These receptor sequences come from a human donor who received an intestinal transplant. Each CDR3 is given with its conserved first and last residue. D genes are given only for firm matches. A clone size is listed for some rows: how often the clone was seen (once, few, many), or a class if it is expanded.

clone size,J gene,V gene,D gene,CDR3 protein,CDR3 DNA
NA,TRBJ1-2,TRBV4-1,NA,CATLDRAKISGGYTF,TGCGCCACCCTGGACCGGGCTAAAATTTCAGGTGGCTACACCTTC
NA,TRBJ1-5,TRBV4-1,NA,CASSQVTDGQPQHF,TGCGCCAGCAGCCAAGTAACAGACGGTCAGCCCCAGCATTTT
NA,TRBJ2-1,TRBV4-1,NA,CASRPLVTLNNEQFF,TGCGCCAGCAGACCCCTTGTGACCTTAAACAATGAGCAGTTCTTC
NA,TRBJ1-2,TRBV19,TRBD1,CASLTGGHGYTF,TGTGCCAGTTTGACAGGGGGCCATGGCTACACCTTC
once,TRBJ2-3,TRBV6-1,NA,CAGSLGGAITDTQYF,TGTGCCGGATCACTAGGGGGGGCGATCACAGATACGCAGTATTTT
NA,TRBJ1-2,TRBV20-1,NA,CSARQLDGYTF,TGCAGTGCCAGACAGCTTGACGGCTACACCTTC
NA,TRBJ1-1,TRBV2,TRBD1,CASSEGFQGGEAFF,TGTGCCAGCAGTGAAGGATTCCAGGGGGGTGAAGCTTTCTTT
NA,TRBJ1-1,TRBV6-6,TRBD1,CASSYSGQQNTEAFF,TGTGCCAGCAGTTACTCGGGACAGCAGAACACTGAAGCTTTCTTT
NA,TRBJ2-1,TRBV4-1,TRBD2,CASSQDSAGEYNEQFF,TGCGCCAGCAGCCAAGATTCAGCGGGGGAATACAATGAGCAGTTCTTC
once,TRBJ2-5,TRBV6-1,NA,CASLALFQETQYF,TGTGCCAGCCTAGCACTGTTCCAAGAGACCCAGTACTTC
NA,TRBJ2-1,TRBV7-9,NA,CASRGRGRGEQFF,TGTGCCAGCAGGGGCAGGGGAAGGGGTGAGCAGTTCTTC
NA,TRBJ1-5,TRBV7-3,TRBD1,CASSFVQGDNQPQHF,TGTGCCAGCAGCTTCGTACAGGGGGATAATCAGCCCCAGCATTTT
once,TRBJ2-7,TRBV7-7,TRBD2,CASSLGLAGEVAAYEQYF,TGTGCCAGCAGCTTAGGTTTAGCGGGGGAGGTAGCCGCCTACGAGCAGTACTTC
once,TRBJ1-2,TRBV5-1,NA,CASSSNPNYGYTF,TGCGCCAGCAGCTCAAACCCTAACTATGGCTACACCTTC
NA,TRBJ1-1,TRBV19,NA,CASSIGTRQAFF,TGTGCCAGTAGTATTGGGACACGACAAGCTTTCTTT
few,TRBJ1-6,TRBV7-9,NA,CASSQTDDNSPLHF,TGTGCCAGCAGCCAGACAGACGATAATTCACCCCTCCACTTT
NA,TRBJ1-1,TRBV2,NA,CASSVRNTEAFF,TGTGCCAGCAGTGTCCGGAACACTGAAGCTTTCTTT
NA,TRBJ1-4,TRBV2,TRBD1,CACDRAGGNEKLFF,TGTGCCTGCGACAGGGCAGGGGGTAATGAAAAACTGTTTTTT
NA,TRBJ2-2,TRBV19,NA,CASSISVGTGELFF,TGTGCCAGTAGTATCTCGGTTGGTACCGGGGAGCTGTTTTTT
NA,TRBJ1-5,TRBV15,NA,CATSRTVSQPQHF,TGTGCCACCAGCAGAACAGTTAGTCAGCCCCAGCATTTT
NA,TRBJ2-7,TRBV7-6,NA,CASSLAWGKGQEQYF,TGTGCCAGCAGCTTAGCGTGGGGGAAGGGGCAAGAGCAGTACTTC
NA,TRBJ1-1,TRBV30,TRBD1,CASGQTNTEAFF,TGTGCCTCGGGACAGACGAACACTGAAGCTTTCTTT
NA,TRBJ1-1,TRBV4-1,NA,CASSPPGGTNTEAFF,TGCGCCAGCAGCCCTCCGGGAGGGACGAACACTGAAGCTTTCTTT
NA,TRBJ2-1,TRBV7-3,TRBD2,CASSVTSGGANEQFF,TGTGCCAGCAGCGTGACTAGCGGGGGGGCTAATGAGCAGTTCTTC
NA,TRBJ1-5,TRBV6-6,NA,CASSYPEYSNQPQHF,TGTGCCAGCAGTTACCCGGAGTATAGCAATCAGCCCCAGCATTTT
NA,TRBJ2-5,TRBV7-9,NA,CASSGGPGETQYF,TGTGCCAGCAGCGGTGGCCCGGGAGAGACCCAGTACTTC
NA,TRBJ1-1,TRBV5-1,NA,CASSLADSSMNTEAFF,TGCGCCAGCAGCTTGGCAGACAGTTCCATGAACACTGAAGCTTTCTTT
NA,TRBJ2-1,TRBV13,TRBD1,CASSSTGGGSYNEQFF,TGTGCCAGCAGCTCCACAGGGGGCGGCTCCTACAATGAGCAGTTCTTC
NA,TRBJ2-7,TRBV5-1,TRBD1,CASRPSGGSYEQYF,TGCGCCAGCAGACCCTCAGGGGGATCCTACGAGCAGTACTTC
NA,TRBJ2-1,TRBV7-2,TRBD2,CASSLGAGRHYEQFF,TGTGCCAGCAGCTTAGGAGCGGGGCGCCATTATGAGCAGTTCTTC
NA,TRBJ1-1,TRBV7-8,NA,CASSLDRLNTEAFF,TGTGCCAGCAGCTTAGACAGGCTGAACACTGAAGCTTTCTTT
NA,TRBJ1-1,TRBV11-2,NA,CASSLGAANTEAFF,TGTGCCAGCAGCTTAGGGGCAGCGAACACTGAAGCTTTCTTT
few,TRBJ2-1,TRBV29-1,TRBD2,CSAAGTSGGAFVGYNEQFF,TGCAGCGCAGCCGGGACTAGCGGGGGGGCCTTCGTGGGTTACAATGAGCAGTTCTTC
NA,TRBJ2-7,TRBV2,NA,CASSRGGYEQYF,TGTGCCAGCAGTCGGGGCGGGTACGAGCAGTACTTC
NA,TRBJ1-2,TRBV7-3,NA,CASSPGGGINGYTF,TGTGCCAGCAGCCCGGGGGGGGGCATAAATGGCTACACCTTC
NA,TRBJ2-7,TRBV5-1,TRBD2,CASSLVVYGTSKEQYF,TGCGCCAGCAGCTTGGTTGTCTACGGGACTAGTAAGGAGCAGTACTTC
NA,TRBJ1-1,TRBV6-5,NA,CASSHTGYRIEAFF,TGTGCCAGCAGTCATACAGGGTACAGAATTGAAGCTTTCTTT
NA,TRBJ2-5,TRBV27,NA,CASLAPGGETQYF,TGTGCCAGCTTAGCCCCCGGAGGGGAGACCCAGTACTTC
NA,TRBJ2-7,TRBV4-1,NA,CASSQEQGTYEQYF,TGCGCCAGCAGCCAAGAACAGGGAACCTACGAGCAGTACTTC
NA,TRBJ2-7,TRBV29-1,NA,CSVVGGAVSSYEQYF,TGCAGCGTTGTCGGGGGCGCGGTGAGCTCCTACGAGCAGTACTTC
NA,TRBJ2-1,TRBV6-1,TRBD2,CASSAGGVHEQFF,TGTGCCAGCAGTGCCGGGGGGGTCCATGAGCAGTTCTTC
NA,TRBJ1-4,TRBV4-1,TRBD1,CASSQLPGQGSEKLFF,TGCGCCAGCAGCCAATTACCGGGACAGGGAAGTGAAAAACTGTTTTTT
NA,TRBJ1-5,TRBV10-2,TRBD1,CASSEDRGNQPQHF,TGCGCCAGCAGTGAGGACAGGGGAAATCAGCCCCAGCATTTT
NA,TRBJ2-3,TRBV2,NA,CASTGPLTDTQYF,TGTGCCAGCACCGGACCCCTCACAGATACGCAGTATTTT
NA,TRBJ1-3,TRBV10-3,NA,CASEGRTDGNTIYF,TGTGCCTCTGAAGGGAGGACCGATGGAAACACCATATATTTT